This TCR beta chain was captured in a study of CD8+CD57+ T cells in acquired aplastic anemia. Genomic DNA constituted the template upon which TCR beta VDJ and CDR3 profiling was performed. Via MiXCR, TCRdb re-called the reads, giving one row per CDR3 protein. The sample consists of more than 95,000 distinct CDR3 sequences, approximately 40% of them appearing once. V was pared by 4 bases and J by 4 bases, with 11 bases between. CDR1 and CDR2 from the germline V gene are MNHEY and SMNVEV (reference sequence). The CDR3 totals 15 residues. Patients who underwent sequencing had shown CD8+CD57+ cell expansion by flow cytometry. Among the patients, none had received any therapy at the time of blood sampling.

The chain has TRBV27 and TRBJ1-6, with D possibly matching TRBD1 (6 bases). This TCR was sampled from a human donor with aplastic anemia. What was sequenced was sorted CD4+, CD8+, or CD8+CD57+ T cells (not recorded which) from PBMCs. In DNA, the CDR3 is TGTGCCAGCAGTTCCGCAGGGGTGTATAATTCACCCCTCCACTTT. This translates into CASSSAGVYNSPLHF.